This paragraph covers one TCR beta chain sequence. This clone came up a few times. It lacks a known antigen. Base qualities are not recorded, but no much larger clone differs from it by a single base. Each donor gave one peripheral blood draw, roughly 110 mL on average, collected into heparinised tubes. A BD FACSAria II and a panel including CD45RO, CCR7, CD25, CD127, CD95 and CD27 were used to sort naive, central memory, regulatory and stem cell-like memory CD4+ T cells. Every sorted population had a purity above 95%. PBMCs were isolated right away by Lymphoprep density gradient centrifugation and were stained directly, without culture. So that batch effects would be minimized, each experiment stained and sorted samples in pairs, pairing one healthy donor with one patient. These data belong to a study of beta chain features in type 1 diabetes (dated by TCRdb to 2016 to 2018). With regard to the full study: Mean age, gender distribution, total cell number and subset yield did not differ between patients and healthy donors. A total of 107,917,701 sorted cells were examined across all samples, and the number of cells per subset was strongly correlated with RNA yield. The study compared the TCRB repertoires of sorted circulating CD4+ T cell subsets in recently diagnosed type 1 diabetes patients with those in matched healthy donors. Regulatory and stem cell-like memory subsets were isolated from only 8 patients and roughly eight healthy donors, whereas naive and central memory subsets came from all 30 or so donors. Beyond this particular receptor, the publication reports: In all four CD4+ subsets, TCRB CDR3 length was moderately but significantly shorter in type 1 diabetes patients. Because cDNA was sequenced instead of genomic DNA, activated cells with high expression could be over-represented, although the groups did not differ in activation or CD3 levels. Because the HLA sub-analyses included only small numbers of individuals, any influence of HLA type on TCRB rearrangement was left unresolved. Naive, central memory and regulatory TCRB repertoires appeared to be more alike among patients than among healthy donors. At VDJ recombination sites, type 1 diabetes patients had fewer insertions and more deleted nucleotides, which implies abnormalities in thymic rearrangement. Shorter templates might have been favored by PCR, but patient and control samples were amplified and corrected together, so both groups would have been affected equally by any skew.

The entire amount of isolated RNA was reverse transcribed using the High Capacity cDNA Reverse Transcription Kit, so the sequenced TCRB transcripts were expressed ones. Naive, central memory and regulatory T cell samples underwent deep immunoSEQ sequencing, averaging around 4 million total reads per sample. Sorted cells were lysed in RLT buffer and RNA was extracted with DNase-treated RNeasy Micro or Mini kits, depending on cell number. Each cell subset was processed separately to prevent cross-contamination, with patient and healthy donor samples processed together. TCRB sequences were amplified from cDNA with the immunoSEQ multiplex PCR, producing 87-bp fragments spanning the CDR3 region. Sequencing of the amplicons was performed on the Illumina HiSeq platform. As for how the authors treated the data: Synthetic template baselines were used to correct PCR bias computationally, reads within Hamming distance 2 were collapsed, and singletons that could not be merged were discarded. Reads were aligned against IMGT to assign V, D and J genes, CDR3 length and insertions or deletions at six rearrangement sites. Within each subset, clonotype counts were normalized to sorted cell number, after which true diversity and Gini coefficients were computed with the tcR R package. The overlap coefficient, calculated on TCRB nucleotide sequences, was used to quantify repertoire sharing. Out-of-frame TCRB sequences from naive cells were analyzed as a proxy for the pre-selection repertoire. This is the immuneACCESS table as TCRdb keeps it, with only in-frame sequences that have V and J called. A part of the clones is gone; compared with another copy, unresolved V genes explain less than half, and the rest is unexplained. The DNA was the basis for D and trimming; V, J and clone size are from that table. A total of some 410,000 clones appear in this sample, around 13% of them only once. The ten biggest clones cover approximately 0.035% of the sample.

The germline V gene gives CDR1 as MGHRA and CDR2 as YSYEKL. V was cut back by 2 bases and J by 1 base, leaving a gap of 11 bases between them. The CDR3 starts with the cysteine, ends with the phenylalanine, and has 16 residues. Left in the record is the CDR3 DNA by itself, 48 bases read in frame from the first base. This receptor chain uses TRBV4-1 and TRBJ2-2; D gene: possibly TRBD1, on 6 matching bases. The sequencing sample was made of naive CD4+ T cells from blood. In the paper's terms, the cell subset or site label means: true naive CD4+ T cells. The receptor was derived from a man aged 25 to 40 in good health. DNA sequence: TGCGCCAGCAGCCAATGGCAGGGGAGGAACACCGGGGAGCTGTTTTTT. It specifies CASSQWQGRNTGELFF.